Following are 23 T cell receptor beta chains from one sample sequenced in a study of T cell repertoires in cytomegalovirus infection. A single record per CDR3 protein comes from TCRdb applying MiXCR to the reads. The data hold about 260,000 distinct CDR3 sequences, with approximately 9.1% observed a single time. The specimen was PBMCs. The origin of the receptors is a human donor in good health (CMV status not recorded). Some clones in this sample may be carry-over from other donors' samples.

This clonotype was detected ten times or more. The chain uses TRBV6-2 or TRBV6-3 and TRBJ1-1; D is unclear. Trimming took 7 bases from V and 0 from J, leaving 15 bases between them. CDR3 length equals 15 residues. The germline V gene encodes CDR1 MNHEY and CDR2 SVGEGT. CDR3 nucleotides: TGTGCCAGCAAGGGATCCGGCAGGATGAACACTGAAGCTTTCTTT. This encodes CASKGSGRMNTEAFF.

This clonotype was found once. CDR3 amino acids: CSVERLAADTQYF. DNA for the CDR3: TGCAGCGTTGAAAGGCTAGCTGCAGATACGCAGTATTTT. This chain uses TRBV29-1 with TRBJ2-3; D possibly corresponds to TRBD2 (5 bases). Germline loops: CDR1 SQVTM, CDR2 ANQGSEA. Trimming pared 2 bases from V and 4 bases from J, leaving 10 bases between. The CDR3 totals 13 residues.

This clonotype appeared many times. The V and J genes are TRBV30 and TRBJ1-2, with 10 bases identical to TRBD1. Per the germline V gene, CDR1 is GTSNPN and CDR2 is SVGIG (reference sequence). The V gene end was trimmed by 4 bases and the J gene end by 8 bases; junction bases not matched to a gene: 10. The length of the CDR3 is 14 residues. The DNA of the CDR3 is TGTGCCTGGAAAAGGGACAGGGGTCCGGGGGGCTACACCTTC. Translating it yields CAWKRDRGPGGYTF.

The rearrangement links TRBV5-1 to TRBJ2-5; 8 nucleotides match TRBD1. The germline V gene has CDR1 SGHRS and CDR2 YFSETQ. J was trimmed by 4 bases and V by 0 bases; bases with no gene match: 5. This CDR3 region has 15 residues. CDR3 sequence: CASSLGDRNRETQYF. In nucleotides, the CDR3 is TGCGCCAGCAGCTTGGGGGACAGGAATCGAGAGACCCAGTACTTC.

The rearrangement joins TRBV7-2 to TRBJ1-2; D perhaps matches TRBD1 (5 bases). V was clipped by 5 bases and J by 4 bases, with 20 bases between them. Germline CDR1 is SGHTA and CDR2 is FQGNSA. The length of the CDR3 is 16 residues. In DNA, the CDR3 is TGTGCCAGCAGCCCTGGGCCATTCCTGCAGGGCTATGGCTACACCTTC. Translation gives CASSPGPFLQGYGYTF.

This clonotype was picked up many times. The genes are TRBV19 and TRBJ2-7, with TRBD1 matching 8 bases. The ends lost 0 bases at V and 8 bases at J; junction bases unmatched: 6. The CDR3 has 14 residues. CDR1 and CDR2 (germline): LNHDA, SQIVND (reference sequence). The CDR3 spells CASSIDQGQGKQYF. The CDR3 bases are TGTGCCAGTAGTATAGATCAAGGACAGGGAAAGCAGTACTTC.

The chain carries TRBV10-3 and TRBJ2-5; 9 bases match TRBD1. The CDR3 consists of 14 residues. Per the germline V gene, CDR1 is ENHRY and CDR2 is SYGVKD. V lost 4 bases to trimming and J lost 2 bases; unmatched junction nucleotides: 2. The CDR3 is CAISGTGDQETQYF. The CDR3 DNA sequence: TGTGCCATCAGTGGGACAGGGGATCAAGAGACCCAGTACTTC.

This clonotype turned up a few times. Here the CDR3 DNA reads TGTGCCAGCAGTCTGGCGGGGACAGGGGACCCCCGCCTTCACGAGCAGTACTTC. Residues: CASSLAGTGDPRLHEQYF. The chain uses TRBV12-3 or TRBV12-4 and TRBJ2-7, with 10 bases fitting TRBD1. V shed 5 bases, J shed 5 bases, and the junction held 18 bases outside the gene matches. The length of the CDR3 is 18 residues.

In this sample, this clonotype turned up many times. The rearrangement links TRBV6-2 or TRBV6-3 to TRBJ2-1; 8 nucleotides agree with TRBD1. The V gene end was trimmed by 6 bases and the J gene end by 6 bases; junction bases not matched to a gene: 4. Germline V gives CDR1 MNHEY, CDR2 SVGEGT. The CDR3 is 13 residues long. CDR3 coding DNA: TGTGCCAGCAGATTAACAGGGGGCAATGAGCAGTTCTTC. Translation: CASRLTGGNEQFF.

The chain carries TRBV7-2 and TRBJ2-1, with 10 bases identical to TRBD1. Germline V gene data show CDR1 as SGHTA and CDR2 as FQGNSA. The CDR3 runs to 14 residues. J gave up 7 bases and V 5 bases, and 5 bases lay outside the gene matches. The CDR3 sequence: CASSPGQGSNEQFF. The CDR3 bases are TGTGCCAGCAGCCCGGGACAGGGGTCTAATGAGCAGTTCTTC.

In this sample, this clonotype turned up many times. The chain combines TRBV18 with TRBJ1-5, with a possible D match to TRBD1 (6 bases). Trimming cost V 1 base and J 1 base, with 8 bases left between them. Germline-derived CDR1 and CDR2 are KGHSH and LQKENI. The CDR3 sequence is 15 residues long. CDR3 residues: CASSPLGASNQPQHF. The CDR3 nucleotides are TGTGCCAGCTCACCACTGGGGGCAAGCAATCAGCCCCAGCATTTT.

This chain joins TRBV7-2 and TRBJ2-3; 7 bases agree with TRBD2. Per germline, CDR1 SGHTA and CDR2 FQGNSA. CDR3 size: 18 residues. V lost 1 base and J lost 0; bases outside the gene matches: 10. CDR3 nucleotide sequence: TGTGCCAGCAGCTTAGAAGCGGGGAGGACTAAAAGCACAGATACGCAGTATTTT. Protein: CASSLEAGRTKSTDTQYF.

There are a few counts of this clonotype. The chain carries TRBV20-1 and TRBJ2-3; D unclear. CDR1 is DFQATT, CDR2 SNEGSKA, per germline (reference sequence). V lost 1 base and J 6 bases, leaving 14 bases between the germline ends. This CDR3 is 14 amino acids long. DNA for the CDR3: TGCAGTGCTAGAGGGATTAACGTCCTGGATACGCAGTATTTT. The encoded protein is CSARGINVLDTQYF.

This clonotype was counted ten times or more. This rearrangement joins TRBV7-2 to TRBJ1-5, with TRBD1 as a possible D gene (5 bases). Per the germline V gene, CDR1 is SGHTA and CDR2 is FQGNSA. The CDR3 consists of 15 residues. The ends were cut back, 5 bases at V and 0 bases at J, with 11 bases in the middle. The CDR3 coding sequence is TGTGCCAGCAGCCTCGACAGAGATAGCAATCAGCCCCAGCATTTT. Translated: CASSLDRDSNQPQHF.

The rearrangement links TRBV2 to TRBJ2-7; TRBD1 matches 10 bases. Germline CDR1 and CDR2: SNHLY and FYNNEI. Trimming removed 8 bases from V and 6 bases from J; junction bases left unmatched: 7. This CDR3 has 13 amino acids. CDR3 sequence (DNA): TGTGCCAGCTCGGACAGGGGGACGGGCGAGCAGTACTTC. Protein sequence: CASSDRGTGEQYF.

This clonotype was seen ten or more times. The rearrangement links TRBV6-2 or TRBV6-3 to TRBJ2-7, with 10 bases fitting TRBD2. CDR1 is MNHEY, CDR2 SVGEGT, per germline. The CDR3 consists of 15 residues. Trimming cost V 6 bases and J 0 bases; bases outside gene matches: 5. Here the CDR3 DNA reads TGTGCCAGCAGGAGCGGGAGGGGCAGCTCCTACGAGCAGTACTTC. This codes for CASRSGRGSSYEQYF.

This clonotype is labeled medium-sized. This chain connects TRBV7-2 to TRBJ1-6; no definite D call. Germline CDR1 SGHTA, CDR2 FQGNSA. The CDR3 has 14 amino acids. V lost 4 bases, J lost 6 bases, and 10 bases lay in between. CDR3 protein: CASSSRVGNSPLHF. Here the CDR3 DNA reads TGTGCCAGCAGCTCTAGGGTCGGTAATTCACCCCTCCACTTT. The whole variable domain, remainder taken from reference TRBV7-2 and TRBJ1-6, is GAGVSQSPSNKVTEKGKDVELRCDPISGHTALYWYRQSLGQGLEFLIYFQGNSAPDKSGLPSDRFSAERTGGSVSTLTIQRTQQEDSAVYLCASSSRVGNSPLHFGNGTRLTVT.

The V call is TRBV12-3 or TRBV12-4, the J call TRBJ1-3; 8 bases fit TRBD1. Losses at the gene ends were 3 bases for V and 3 bases for J; bases not matched to a gene: 1. The CDR3 loop spans 14 amino acids. The DNA of the CDR3 is TGTGCCAGCAGTTTTGGACAGGGTGGAAACACCATATATTTT. Translation gives CASSFGQGGNTIYF.

This clonotype showed up many times. The chain couples TRBV7-2 to TRBJ2-5; TRBD1 matches at 10 bases. CDR1 and CDR2 (germline): SGHTA, FQGNSA. Trimming took 5 bases from V and 4 from J; bases not matched to a gene: 4. The CDR3 has 14 amino acids. The CDR3 coding sequence is TGTGCCAGCAGCACGGACAGGGGGATAGAGACCCAGTACTTC. Protein sequence: CASSTDRGIETQYF.

The chain links TRBV7-9 to TRBJ1-1; D might be TRBD1 (6 bases). V lost 5 bases and J 0 bases, leaving 28 bases between the germline ends. CDR3 size: 20 residues. Germline CDR1 and CDR2: SEHNR and FQNEAQ (reference sequence). The chain's CDR3 is CASSHPSDRPTQNMNTEAFF. The CDR3 DNA is TGTGCCAGCAGCCACCCCTCGGACAGACCCACGCAGAATATGAACACTGAAGCTTTCTTT.

In its sample, this clonotype was seen a few times. This chain connects TRBV20-1 to TRBJ2-5; D is possibly TRBD2 (5 bases). Germline-derived CDR1 and CDR2 are DFQATT and SNEGSKA (reference sequence). This CDR3 has 11 residues. Trimming removed 7 bases at V and 5 bases at J, with 11 bases between. The CDR3 region is CSGLALETQYF. The CDR3 region has the DNA TGCAGTGGCCTAGCACTGGAGACCCAGTACTTC.

This clonotype showed up many times. The V call is TRBV11-2, the J call TRBJ2-7; 7 bases align to TRBD1. J gave up 0 bases and V 3 bases, and 5 bases lay outside the gene matches. Germline loops: CDR1 SGHAT, CDR2 FQNNGV. The CDR3 is 15 residues long. DNA of the CDR3: TGTGCCAGCAGCTTGAACAGGGGTGTCTCCTACGAGCAGTACTTC. This sequence encodes CASSLNRGVSYEQYF. The full variable domain, with the rest looked up from reference TRBV11-2 and TRBJ2-7, is EAGVAQSPRYKIIEKRQSVAFWCNPISGHATLYWYQQILGQGPKLLIQFQNNGVVDDSQLPKDRFSAERLKGVDSTLKIQPAKLEDSAVYLCASSLNRGVSYEQYFGPGTRLTVT.

This clonotype has a count of ten or more. The chain links TRBV7-2 to TRBJ1-1, with 8 bases fitting TRBD1. The germline V gene has CDR1 SGHTA and CDR2 FQGNSA. The trim removed 4 bases at V and 10 bases at J, leaving 14 bases unmatched. The CDR3 is 15 residues long. CDR3: CASSSHQGAGLGAFF. CDR3 bases: TGTGCCAGCAGCTCTCATCAGGGGGCTGGTTTGGGAGCTTTCTTT.